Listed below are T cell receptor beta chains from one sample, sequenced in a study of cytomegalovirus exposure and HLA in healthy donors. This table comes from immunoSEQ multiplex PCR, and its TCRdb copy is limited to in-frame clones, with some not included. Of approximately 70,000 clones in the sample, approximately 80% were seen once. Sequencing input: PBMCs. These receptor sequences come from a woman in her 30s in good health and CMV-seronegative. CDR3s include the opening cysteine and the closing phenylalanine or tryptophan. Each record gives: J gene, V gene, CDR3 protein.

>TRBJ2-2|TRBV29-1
CSALTSGGSHGELFF
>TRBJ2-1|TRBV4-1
CASSQDRDGRNEQFF
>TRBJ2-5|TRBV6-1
CASSGLWGPQETQYF
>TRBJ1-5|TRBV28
CASRIPNQPQHF
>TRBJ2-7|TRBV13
CASSLRGIYEQYF
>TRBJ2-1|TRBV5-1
CASSLASGGPLAYNEQFF
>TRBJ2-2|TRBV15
CATSRDLRDRGTGELFF
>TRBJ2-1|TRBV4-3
CASSPRGGTYNEQFF
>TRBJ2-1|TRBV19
CASSIRLRGGQHEQFF
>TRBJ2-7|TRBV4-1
CASSPSPGGGPALSDEQYF
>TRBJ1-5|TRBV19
CASSRQGGQPQHF
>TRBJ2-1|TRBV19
CASSMGTSLNEQFF
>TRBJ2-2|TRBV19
CASSILPGDTGELFF
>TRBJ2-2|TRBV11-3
CASSSTYYIPHTGELFF
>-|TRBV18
CASSPPRTGVSYEQYF
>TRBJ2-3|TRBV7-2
CASSSSLSGGPSYF
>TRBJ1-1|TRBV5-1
CASSLETVNTEAFF
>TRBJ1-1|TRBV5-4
CASSSQGGRTEAFF
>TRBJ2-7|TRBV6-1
CARGGQGVWEQYF
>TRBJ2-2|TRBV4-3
CASSQEGGTVRRGGRGTGELFF
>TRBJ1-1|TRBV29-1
CSVEEASRGVEAFF
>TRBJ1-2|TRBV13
CASSSLLRGQGYTF
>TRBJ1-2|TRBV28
CASSRRGGYTF
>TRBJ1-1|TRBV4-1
CASSQASSTTEAFF
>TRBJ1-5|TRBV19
CASSPWTGLAYQPQHF
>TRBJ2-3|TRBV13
CASSILAGYSTDTQYF
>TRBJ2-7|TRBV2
CASSPGTGPYEQYF
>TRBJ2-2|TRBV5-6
CASSLDPLAGNTGELFF
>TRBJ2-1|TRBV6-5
CASSWTSGGRNGEQFF
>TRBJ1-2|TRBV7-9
CASRETGGAYGYTF
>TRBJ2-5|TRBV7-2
CASSLGSGGPQETQYF
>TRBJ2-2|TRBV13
CASSPTTSANTGELFF
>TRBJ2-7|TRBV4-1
CASSQASGEGSEQYF
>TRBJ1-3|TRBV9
CASGGDNLSGNTIYF
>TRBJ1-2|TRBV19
CASRDRPTGGYGYTF
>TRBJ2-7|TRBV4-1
CASSPGYEQYF
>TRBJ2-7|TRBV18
CASSPLQGNEQYF
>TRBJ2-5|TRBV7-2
CASSSGWEQETQYF
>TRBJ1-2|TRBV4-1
CASSQDGTSGGADGYTF
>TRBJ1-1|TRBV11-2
CASSPTLNTEAFF
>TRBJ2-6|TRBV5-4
CASSFTGSYSGANVLTF
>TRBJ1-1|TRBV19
CASSIRGKAFF
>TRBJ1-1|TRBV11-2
CASSLRAGVRDTEAFF
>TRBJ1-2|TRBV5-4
CASSQTTGRNYGYTF